These T cell receptor beta chains were read from a single sample in a study of STAT3 mutations in large granular lymphocyte leukemia. Only in-frame clones appear in the TCRdb table, and some are missing; sequencing was by immunoSEQ multiplex PCR. The sample yields about 40,000 clones, about 88% seen once. The sample taken for sequencing was PBMCs. Source of these receptors: a human donor with T large granular lymphocyte leukemia. Some clones in this sample may be carry-over from other donors' samples. The CDR3 runs from the conserved cysteine through the conserved F or W. A D gene is named only where the DNA matches it firmly. Size values are once, few and many counts, or a class for expanded clones, and some rows have none.

>TRBJ2-3|.|TRBV28|few
CASRHDRGTQYF
TGTGCCAGCAGACATGACAGAGGTACGCAGTATTTT
>TRBJ1-3|.|TRBV18|.
CASSPSKGSSGNTIYF
TGTGCCAGCTCACCAAGCAAGGGGAGCTCTGGAAACACCATATATTTT
>TRBJ1-2|TRBD1|TRBV5-1|.
CASSLGQGDGYTF
TGCGCCAGCAGCTTGGGACAGGGGGATGGCTACACCTTC
>TRBJ1-6|.|TRBV4-1|.
CASSQGVGVGSSPLHF
TGCGCCAGCAGCCAAGGGGTGGGCGTTGGCAGTTCACCCCTCCACTTT
>TRBJ1-5|.|TRBV7-6|.
CASSLNSNQPQHF
TGTGCCAGCAGCTTAAATAGCAATCAGCCCCAGCATTTT
>TRBJ1-5|.|TRBV18|.
CASSLGGASNQPQHF
TGTGCCAGCTCACTGGGGGGCGCGAGCAATCAGCCCCAGCATTTT
>TRBJ1-5|.|TRBV5-6|.
CASSSSVGGGQPQHF
TGTGCCAGCAGCTCCTCTGTGGGTGGGGGTCAGCCCCAGCATTTT
>TRBJ2-5|TRBD1|TRBV11-2|.
CASNGQDRVEETQYF
TGTGCCAGCAACGGACAGGACAGAGTTGAAGAGACCCAGTACTTC
>TRBJ1-5|TRBD1|TRBV6-5|.
CASSSDRDNQPQHF
TGTGCCAGCAGTTCCGACAGGGACAATCAGCCCCAGCATTTT
>TRBJ1-5|.|TRBV10-3|.
CAISSGDQPQHF
TGTGCCATCAGCTCAGGAGATCAGCCCCAGCATTTT
>TRBJ1-5|.|TRBV6-4|.
CASSDLYQGPAVIGNQPQHF
TGTGCCAGCAGTGACCTATACCAGGGGCCAGCAGTGATTGGTAATCAGCCCCAGCATTTT
>TRBJ2-2|.|TRBV5-1|once
CASSLGQYTGELFF
TGCGCCAGCAGCTTGGGACAGTACACCGGGGAGCTGTTTTTT
>TRBJ1-1|.|TRBV5-1|.
CASSSSGGNEAFF
TGCGCCAGCAGCTCGTCAGGTGGGAATGAAGCTTTCTTT
>TRBJ2-2|.|TRBV5-5|once
CASSWGGSGELFF
TGTGCCAGCAGCTGGGGGGGCTCGGGGGAGCTGTTTTTT
>TRBJ2-2|TRBD2|TRBV4-3|.
CASSQNLAGPQIGELFF
TGCGCCAGCAGCCAAAATCTAGCGGGGCCGCAGATAGGGGAGCTGTTTTTT
>TRBJ1-2|TRBD1|TRBV11-2|.
CASRNRDSGPANYGYTF
TGTGCCAGCAGGAACCGGGACAGCGGACCAGCTAACTATGGCTACACCTTC
>TRBJ2-5|.|TRBV6-5|.
CASSRTGKETQYF
TGTGCCAGCAGTCGGACGGGCAAAGAGACCCAGTACTTC
>TRBJ1-2|.|TRBV6-1|few
CASSVASEAFNYGYTF
TGTGCCAGCAGTGTGGCGTCTGAGGCGTTTAACTATGGCTACACCTTC
>TRBJ1-2|.|TRBV29-1|.
CSVEFGQEIYGYTF
TGCAGCGTTGAATTCGGGCAGGAGATCTATGGCTACACCTTC
>TRBJ2-2|.|TRBV11-2|.
CASSLLGGELFF
TGTGCCAGCAGCTTACTTGGCGGGGAGCTGTTTTTT
>TRBJ1-1|.|TRBV6-6|.
CASSSIDLNTEAFF
TGTGCCAGCAGTTCTATCGACCTTAACACTGAAGCTTTCTTT
>TRBJ1-6|.|TRBV19|few
CASSIDRNSPLHF
TGTGCCAGTAGTATAGATCGGAATTCACCCCTCCACTTT
>TRBJ1-1|.|TRBV14|.
CASSLSGSPRTEAFF
TGTGCCAGCAGTCTCTCCGGGAGCCCCCGGACTGAAGCTTTCTTT
>TRBJ1-2|.|TRBV7-9|.
CATRVQDGYTF
TGTGCCACCAGGGTACAGGATGGCTACACCTTC
>TRBJ2-2|.|TRBV9|.
CASSVGQYTGELFF
TGTGCCAGCAGCGTGGGACAATACACCGGGGAGCTGTTTTTT
>TRBJ2-5|TRBD1|TRBV28|.
CASSFNGLTSGPPGQQETQYF
TGTGCCAGCAGTTTTAACGGCCTAACCAGCGGCCCACCGGGACAGCAAGAGACCCAGTACTTC
>TRBJ2-4|.|TRBV5-4|.
CASSLFSGLQNIQYF
TGTGCCAGCAGCTTGTTCTCGGGGCTACAAAACATTCAGTACTTC
>TRBJ2-3|.|TRBV6-4|.
CASSADSGTDTQYF
TGTGCCAGCAGCGCCGATAGCGGCACAGATACGCAGTATTTT
>TRBJ1-1|TRBD1|TRBV5-8|.
CASSFDRANTEAFF
TGTGCCAGCAGCTTCGACAGGGCGAACACTGAAGCTTTCTTT
>TRBJ2-7|.|TRBV27|.
CASSLNSPIAEQYF
TGTGCCAGCAGTTTGAACAGTCCTATAGCCGAGCAGTACTTC
>TRBJ2-5|.|TRBV5-1|.
CASSLSGLYQETQYF
TGCGCCAGCAGCTTGTCCGGGCTGTACCAAGAGACCCAGTACTTC
>TRBJ2-2|.|TRBV27|few
CASRAGGGGTGELFF
TGTGCCAGCCGCGCGGGCGGAGGGGGTACCGGGGAGCTGTTTTTT
>TRBJ2-7|TRBD1|TRBV2|.
CASSQDRFYEQYF
TGTGCCAGCAGTCAGGACAGGTTTTACGAGCAGTACTTC
>TRBJ2-3|.|TRBV5-1|.
CASSPGGQSTDTQYF
TGCGCCAGCAGCCCCGGGGGACAGAGCACAGATACGCAGTATTTT
>TRBJ1-1|.|TRBV30|once
CAWSQTLTNTEAFF
TGTGCCTGGAGTCAGACACTGACGAACACTGAAGCTTTCTTT
>TRBJ1-1|TRBD1|TRBV5-1|.
CASSLDRGSTEAFF
TGCGCCAGCAGCTTGGACAGGGGTAGCACTGAAGCTTTCTTT
>TRBJ2-5|.|TRBV5-1|.
CASSLAGGTVQETQYF
TGCGCCAGCAGCTTGGCTGGGGGGACAGTCCAAGAGACCCAGTACTTC
>TRBJ1-3|TRBD1|TRBV7-9|.
CASRKYRDRVGNTIYF
TGTGCCAGCAGGAAGTACCGGGACAGGGTTGGAAACACCATATATTTT
>TRBJ1-5|.|TRBV28|.
CASSPDQPQHF
TGTGCCAGCAGTCCCGATCAGCCCCAGCATTTT
>TRBJ2-6|TRBD2|TRBV7-9|.
CASSPRLAGAGANVLTF
TGTGCCAGCAGCCCCCGACTAGCGGGGGCTGGGGCCAACGTCCTGACTTTC
>TRBJ2-6|.|TRBV10-3|.
CAISESSNSGANVLTF
TGTGCCATCAGTGAGAGCAGTAACTCTGGGGCCAACGTCCTGACTTTC
>TRBJ1-6|TRBD1|TRBV6-1|.
CASSPMGQGYSPLHF
TGTGCCAGCAGTCCAATGGGACAGGGCTATTCACCCCTCCACTTT
>TRBJ1-5|.|TRBV2|.
CASRGQGGQPQHF
TGTGCCAGCAGGGGGCAGGGAGGTCAGCCCCAGCATTTT
>TRBJ2-6|.|TRBV27|.
CASGRSSSGANVLTF
TGTGCCAGCGGTCGATCCAGCTCTGGGGCCAACGTCCTGACTTTC
>TRBJ1-3|.|TRBV10-3|.
CAISAGANGGNTIYF
TGTGCCATCAGTGCAGGGGCGAATGGGGGAAACACCATATATTTT
>TRBJ1-1|.|TRBV5-1|.
CASSLYPAEDTEAFF
TGCGCCAGCAGCTTGTATCCGGCCGAGGACACTGAAGCTTTCTTT
>TRBJ1-2|TRBD1|TRBV7-9|few
CASSFPGQGQRYTF
TGTGCCAGCAGCTTCCCCGGACAGGGTCAGCGCTACACCTTC
>TRBJ2-3|TRBD2|TRBV6-1|.
CASRSNWGGDTQYF
TGTGCCAGCAGGAGTAACTGGGGGGGAGATACGCAGTATTTT
>TRBJ2-4|TRBD2|TRBV11-2|.
CASSPRTSVIGDIQYF
TGTGCCAGCAGCCCCAGGACTAGCGTGATAGGAGACATTCAGTACTTC
>TRBJ1-3|.|TRBV18|.
CASSPLLGNSGNTIYF
TGTGCCAGCTCACCCTTGTTAGGGAACTCTGGAAACACCATATATTTT
>TRBJ2-1|.|TRBV30|.
CAWSPSYSYNEQFF
TGTGCCTGGAGTCCTAGCTACTCCTACAATGAGCAGTTCTTC
>TRBJ2-4|TRBD1|TRBV18|.
CASSPRTGWNIQYF
TGTGCCAGCTCACCCCGGACAGGGTGGAACATTCAGTACTTC
>TRBJ1-5|.|TRBV6-4|.
CASRGTPGASNQPQHF
TGTGCCAGCAGAGGGACTCCCGGGGCGAGCAATCAGCCCCAGCATTTT
>TRBJ1-2|.|TRBV2|few
CASSEEGYTF
TGTGCCAGCAGTGAAGAGGGCTACACCTTC
>TRBJ1-1|.|TRBV6-6|few
CASNPLGAGRGTEAFF
TGTGCCAGCAACCCCTTAGGGGCAGGTCGCGGCACTGAAGCTTTCTTT
>TRBJ2-7|TRBD2|TRBV5-4|.
CASSLTGLAGEEQYF
TGTGCCAGCAGCTTGACAGGGCTAGCGGGGGAAGAGCAGTACTTC
>TRBJ1-1|.|TRBV2|.
CASRAGRATEAFF
TGTGCCAGCAGGGCCGGACGGGCCACTGAAGCTTTCTTT
>TRBJ1-1|TRBD1|TRBV5-6|.
CASSLTQGASWAFF
TGTGCCAGCAGCCTGACACAGGGGGCTTCATGGGCTTTCTTT
>TRBJ2-7|.|TRBV19|.
CASSTVASYEQYF
TGTGCCAGTAGTACCGTGGCCTCCTACGAGCAGTACTTC
>TRBJ2-7|TRBD2|TRBV7-2|.
CASSLVAGGSSYEQYF
TGTGCCAGCAGCTTAGTAGCGGGGGGTAGTTCCTACGAGCAGTACTTC